This T cell receptor (beta chain) was retrieved from a study of shared clonotypes between healthy human individuals. Several immunoSEQ 96-well plates shared each subset's DNA, each plate a replicate. Only in-frame clones appear in the TCRdb table, and some are missing; sequencing was by immunoSEQ multiplex PCR. Found here are approximately 340,000 clones, approximately 74% of them singletons; the top ten hold 10%. The V gene's germline CDR1 is MNHEY and CDR2 SVGAGI. The CDR3 loop spans 13 amino acids. The junction had 8 bases not matched to a gene; V was cut back by 7 bases and J by 6 bases. The specimen sequenced was memory CD4+ T cells sorted from blood. Documented subset: CD45RA-negative fraction. The chain has TRBV6-5 and TRBJ1-2, with 7 bases aligning to TRBD1. This clonotype was obtained from a man between 25 and 39 years old in good health. This chain's CDR3 is CASTPDRENGYTF. The DNA of the CDR3 is TGTGCCAGCACTCCTGACAGGGAGAATGGCTACACCTTC.